This entry describes one TCR beta chain. Its antigen is still unknown. TCRdb keeps only in-frame clones here, not all; method: immunoSEQ multiplex PCR. In the table there are about 150,000 clones, 94% of which are singletons. There are 15 residues in the CDR3. V was clipped by 0 bases and J by 6 bases; unmatched bases: 4. Looked up from germline, CDR1 is SGHNT and CDR2 is YYREEE (reference sequence). These data belong to a study of cytomegalovirus exposure and HLA in healthy donors. Whole-study results and caveats: Overall, around 150 TCR beta chains were annotated as cytomegalovirus-associated. A classifier reportedly called cytomegalovirus status with high sensitivity and specificity.

The rearrangement links TRBV5-4 to TRBJ2-7, with TRBD2 matching 12 bases. The source is a man younger than 30 in good health and CMV-seropositive. What was sequenced was PBMCs. DNA for the CDR3: TGTGCCAGCAGCTTGGGGGGACTAGCGGGCTCCGAGCAGTACTTC. It is translated as CASSLGGLAGSEQYF.